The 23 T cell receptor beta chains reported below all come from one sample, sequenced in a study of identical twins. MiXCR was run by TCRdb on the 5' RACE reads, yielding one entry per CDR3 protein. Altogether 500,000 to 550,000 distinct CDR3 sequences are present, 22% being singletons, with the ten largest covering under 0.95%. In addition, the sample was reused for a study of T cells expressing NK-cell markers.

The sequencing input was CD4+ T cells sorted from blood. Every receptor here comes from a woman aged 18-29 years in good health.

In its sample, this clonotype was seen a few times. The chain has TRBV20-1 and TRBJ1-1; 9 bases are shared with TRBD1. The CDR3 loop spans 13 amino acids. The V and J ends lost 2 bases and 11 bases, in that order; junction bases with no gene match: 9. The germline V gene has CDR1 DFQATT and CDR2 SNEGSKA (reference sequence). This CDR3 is CSARSGQGMGAFF. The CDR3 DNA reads TGCAGTGCTAGAAGTGGACAGGGGATGGGGGCTTTCTTT.

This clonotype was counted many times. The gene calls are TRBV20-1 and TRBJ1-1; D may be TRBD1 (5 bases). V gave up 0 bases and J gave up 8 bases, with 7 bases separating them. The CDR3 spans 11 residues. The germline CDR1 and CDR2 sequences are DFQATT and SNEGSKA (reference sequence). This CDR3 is CSARDDREAFF. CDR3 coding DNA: TGCAGTGCTAGAGATGACAGAGAAGCTTTCTTT.

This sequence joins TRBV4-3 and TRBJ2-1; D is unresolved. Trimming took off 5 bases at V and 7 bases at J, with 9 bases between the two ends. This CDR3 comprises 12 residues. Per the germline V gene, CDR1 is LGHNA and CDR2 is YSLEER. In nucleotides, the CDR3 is TGCGCCAGCAGCTCCCAGTTTAATGAGCAGTTCTTC. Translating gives CASSSQFNEQFF.

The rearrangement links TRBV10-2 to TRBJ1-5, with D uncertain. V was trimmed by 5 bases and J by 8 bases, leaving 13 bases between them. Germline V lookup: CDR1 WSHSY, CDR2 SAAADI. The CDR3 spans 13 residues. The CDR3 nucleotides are TGCGCCAGCAGTCCGCACAGCCAGGAGCCCCAGCATTTT. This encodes CASSPHSQEPQHF.

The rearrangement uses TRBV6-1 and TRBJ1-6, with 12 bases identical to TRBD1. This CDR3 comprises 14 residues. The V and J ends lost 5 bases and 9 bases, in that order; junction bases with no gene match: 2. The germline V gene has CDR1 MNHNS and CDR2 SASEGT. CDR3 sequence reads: CASSPGQGASPLHF. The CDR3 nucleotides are TGTGCCAGCAGTCCGGGACAGGGGGCTTCACCCCTCCACTTT.

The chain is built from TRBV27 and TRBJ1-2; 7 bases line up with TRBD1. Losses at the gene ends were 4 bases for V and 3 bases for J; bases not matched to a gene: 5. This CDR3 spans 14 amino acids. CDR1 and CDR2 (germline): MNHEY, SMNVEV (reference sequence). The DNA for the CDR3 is TGTGCCAGCAGTTCCGACAGGGACTACTATGGCTACACCTTC. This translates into CASSSDRDYYGYTF.

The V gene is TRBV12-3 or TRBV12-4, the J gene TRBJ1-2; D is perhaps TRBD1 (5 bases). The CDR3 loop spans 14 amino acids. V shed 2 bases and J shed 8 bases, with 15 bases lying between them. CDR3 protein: CASSLREGAHGYTF. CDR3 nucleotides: TGTGCCAGCAGTTTACGTGAAGGGGCCCACGGCTACACCTTC.

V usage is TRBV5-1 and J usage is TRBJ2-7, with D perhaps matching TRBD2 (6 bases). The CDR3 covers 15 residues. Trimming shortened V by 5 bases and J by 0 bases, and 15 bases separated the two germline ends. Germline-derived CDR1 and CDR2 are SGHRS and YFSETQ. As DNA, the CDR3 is TGCGCCAGCAGTCCCGGGACTGCCAACTCCTACGAGCAGTACTTC. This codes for CASSPGTANSYEQYF.

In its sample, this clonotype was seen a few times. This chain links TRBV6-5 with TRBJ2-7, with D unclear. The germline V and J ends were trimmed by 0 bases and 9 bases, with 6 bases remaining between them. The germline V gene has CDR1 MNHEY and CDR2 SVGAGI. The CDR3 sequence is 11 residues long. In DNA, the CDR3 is TGTGCCAGCAGTTACTCTAGGAGGCAGTACTTC. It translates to CASSYSRRQYF.

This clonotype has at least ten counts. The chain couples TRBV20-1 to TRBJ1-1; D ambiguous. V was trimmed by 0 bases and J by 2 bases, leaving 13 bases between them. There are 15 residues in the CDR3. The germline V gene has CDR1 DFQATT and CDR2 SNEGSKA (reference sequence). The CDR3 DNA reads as TGCAGTGCTAGAGATCGGGCCCGTACCAACACTGAAGCTTTCTTT. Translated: CSARDRARTNTEAFF.

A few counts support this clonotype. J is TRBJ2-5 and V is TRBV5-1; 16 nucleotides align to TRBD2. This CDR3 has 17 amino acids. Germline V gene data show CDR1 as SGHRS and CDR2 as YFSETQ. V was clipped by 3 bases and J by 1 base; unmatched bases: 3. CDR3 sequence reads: CASSWGTSGGVQETQYF. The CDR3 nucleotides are TGCGCCAGCAGCTGGGGGACTAGCGGGGGGGTCCAAGAGACCCAGTACTTC.

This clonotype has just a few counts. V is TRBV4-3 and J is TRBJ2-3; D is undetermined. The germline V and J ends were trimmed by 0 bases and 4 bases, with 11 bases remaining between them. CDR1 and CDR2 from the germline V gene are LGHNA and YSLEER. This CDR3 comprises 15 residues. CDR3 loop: CASSQDQALADTQYF. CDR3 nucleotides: TGCGCCAGCAGCCAAGATCAGGCCCTTGCAGATACGCAGTATTTT.

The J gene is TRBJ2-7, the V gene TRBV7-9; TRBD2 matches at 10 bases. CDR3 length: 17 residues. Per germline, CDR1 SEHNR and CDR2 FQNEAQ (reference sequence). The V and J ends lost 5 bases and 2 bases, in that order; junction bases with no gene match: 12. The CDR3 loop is CASSPNFLAGVPYEQYF. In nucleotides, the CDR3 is TGTGCCAGCAGCCCAAACTTTCTAGCGGGAGTCCCCTACGAGCAGTACTTC.

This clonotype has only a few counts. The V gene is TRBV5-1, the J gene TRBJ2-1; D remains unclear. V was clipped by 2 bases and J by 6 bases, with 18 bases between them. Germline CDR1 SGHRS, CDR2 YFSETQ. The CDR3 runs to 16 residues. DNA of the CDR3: TGCGCCAGCAGCTTTCCTTTTCCCTCAATCCTCAATGAGCAGTTCTTC. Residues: CASSFPFPSILNEQFF.

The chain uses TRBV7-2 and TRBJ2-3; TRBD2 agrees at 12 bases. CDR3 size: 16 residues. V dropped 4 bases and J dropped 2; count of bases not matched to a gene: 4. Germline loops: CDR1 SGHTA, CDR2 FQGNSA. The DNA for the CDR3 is TGTGCCAGCAGCTCAAGGACTAGCGGGATCACAGATACGCAGTATTTT. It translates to CASSSRTSGITDTQYF.

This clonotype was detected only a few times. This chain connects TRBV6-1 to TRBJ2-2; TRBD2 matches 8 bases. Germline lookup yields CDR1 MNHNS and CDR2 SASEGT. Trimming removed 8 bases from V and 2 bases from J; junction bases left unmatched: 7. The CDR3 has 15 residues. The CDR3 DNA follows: TGTGCCAGCCGTAGCGGGGCCCTAAACACCGGGGAGCTGTTTTTT. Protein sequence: CASRSGALNTGELFF.

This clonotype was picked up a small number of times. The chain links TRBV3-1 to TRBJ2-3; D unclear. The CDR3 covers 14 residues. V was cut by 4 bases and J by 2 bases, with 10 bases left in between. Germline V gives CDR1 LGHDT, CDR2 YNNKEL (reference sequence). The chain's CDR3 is CASSLGRITDTQYF. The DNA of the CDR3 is TGTGCCAGCAGCCTCGGCAGAATCACAGATACGCAGTATTTT.

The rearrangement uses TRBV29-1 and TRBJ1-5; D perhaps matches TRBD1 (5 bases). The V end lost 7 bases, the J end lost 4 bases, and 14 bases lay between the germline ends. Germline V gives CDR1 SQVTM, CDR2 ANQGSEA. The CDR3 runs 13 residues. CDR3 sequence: CSGGSGLNQPQHF. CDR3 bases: TGCAGCGGAGGCTCAGGGTTGAATCAGCCCCAGCATTTT. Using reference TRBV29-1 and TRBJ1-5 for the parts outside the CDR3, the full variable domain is SAVISQKPSRDICQRGTSLTIQCQVDSQVTMMFWYRQQPGQSLTLIATANQGSEATYESGFVIDKFPISRPNLTFSTLTVSNMSPEDSSIYLCSGGSGLNQPQHFGDGTRLSIL.

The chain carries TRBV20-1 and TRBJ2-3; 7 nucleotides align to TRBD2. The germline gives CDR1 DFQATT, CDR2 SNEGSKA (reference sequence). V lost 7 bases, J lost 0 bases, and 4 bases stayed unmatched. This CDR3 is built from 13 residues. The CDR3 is CSVLASSTDTQYF. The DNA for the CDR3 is TGCAGTGTACTAGCGAGTAGCACAGATACGCAGTATTTT.

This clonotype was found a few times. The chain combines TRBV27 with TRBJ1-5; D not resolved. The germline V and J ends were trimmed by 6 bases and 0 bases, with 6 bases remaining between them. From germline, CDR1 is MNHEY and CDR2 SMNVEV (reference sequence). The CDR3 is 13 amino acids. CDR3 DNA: TGTGCCAGCAGCCGACTTAGCAATCAGCCCCAGCATTTT. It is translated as CASSRLSNQPQHF.

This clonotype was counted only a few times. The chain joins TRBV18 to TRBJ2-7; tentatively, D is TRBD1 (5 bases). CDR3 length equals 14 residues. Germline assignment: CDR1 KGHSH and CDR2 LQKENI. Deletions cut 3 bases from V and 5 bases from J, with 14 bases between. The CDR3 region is CASSPPTSGNEQYF. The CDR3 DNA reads TGTGCCAGCTCACCTCCGACGTCAGGGAACGAGCAGTACTTC.

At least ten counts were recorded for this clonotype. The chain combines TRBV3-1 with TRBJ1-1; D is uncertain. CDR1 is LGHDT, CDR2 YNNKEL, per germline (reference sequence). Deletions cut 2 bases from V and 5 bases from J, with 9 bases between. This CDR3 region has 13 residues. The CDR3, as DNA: TGTGCCAGCAGCCAACTATCCCAGACTGAAGCTTTCTTT. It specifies CASSQLSQTEAFF.

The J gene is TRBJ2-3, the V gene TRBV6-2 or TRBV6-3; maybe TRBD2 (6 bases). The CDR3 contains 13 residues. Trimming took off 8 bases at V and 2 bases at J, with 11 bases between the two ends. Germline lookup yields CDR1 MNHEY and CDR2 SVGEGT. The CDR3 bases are TGTGCCAGCCTCCGGGACTTCACAGATACGCAGTATTTT. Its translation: CASLRDFTDTQYF.